Listed below are T cell receptor beta chains from one sample, sequenced in a study of shared clonotypes between healthy human individuals. Only in-frame clones appear in the TCRdb table, and some are missing; sequencing was by immunoSEQ multiplex PCR. The sample gives 450,000 to 650,000 clones, 70% to 80% of which show up once; 12% is in the top ten. Sequencing used PBMCs. The source of these receptors is a woman in her 40s in good health. Some clones in this sample may be carry-over from other donors' samples. CDR3s include the opening cysteine and the closing phenylalanine or tryptophan. Fields, in order: CDR3 length, V gene, CDR3 protein.

21 TRBV6-4 CASSDFPPGQGLLADYNEQFF
16 TRBV28 CASTDRVLTPEDTQYF
15 TRBV9 CASSPYGFSSYEQYF
16 TRBV7-3 CASSSWTSGYTGELFF
12 TRBV7-2 CASSSASDTQYF
11 TRBV20-1 CSASRFEKLFF
13 TRBV5-4 CASSLGLATEQYF
11 TRBV19 CASRGAGELFF
14 TRBV9 CASSGTGGDQPQHF
15 TRBV4-1 CASSPWGSGAGEQYF
14 TRBV2 CASSSDSGAYEQYF
17 TRBV4-1 CASSQVGGGQLSYEQYF
15 TRBV5-1 CASSLAGTRGNEQFF
12 TRBV29-1 CSAGVGQETQYF
15 TRBV19 CASRSRTRTPYEQYF
15 TRBV5-1 CASSLFLAGEQTQYF
13 TRBV2 CASRGQRDQPQHF
15 TRBV6-5 CASSYGGTTYNEQFF
12 TRBV30 CACEPLRGRAFF
18 TRBV4-1 CASSQGGAQAVGSYEQYF
13 TRBV11-2 CASSLGRGREAFF
16 TRBV18 CASSPTGVASNYGYTF
14 TRBV29-1 CSVALGAGMETQYF
21 TRBV5-1 CASSLIPTNQKSTGQVTEAFF
17 TRBV10-3 CAIRAGGADVANTEAFF
13 TRBV25-1 CASSEYGTETQYF
13 TRBV30 CAWSVGHNYGYTF
19 TRBV7-9 CASSFLNTGLAGVGDTQYF
16 TRBV18 CASSPRSGRAQETQYF
16 TRBV5-1 CASSLYSGELYNEQFF
13 TRBV29-1 CSVGLTMNTEAFF
13 TRBV11-2 CASSFALDTEAFF
17 TRBV5-1 CASSPRRGQGASGELFF
13 TRBV28 CASIAGASGTQYF
13 TRBV19 CASSTDRVTEAFF
13 TRBV6-6 CASTPDGGTEAFF
14 TRBV5-1 CASNHGTGRSEQYF
17 TRBV28 CASSHGLAGGGRNEQFF
13 TRBV11-3 CASSPSVGETQYF
13 TRBV2 CASSIGVRQPQHF